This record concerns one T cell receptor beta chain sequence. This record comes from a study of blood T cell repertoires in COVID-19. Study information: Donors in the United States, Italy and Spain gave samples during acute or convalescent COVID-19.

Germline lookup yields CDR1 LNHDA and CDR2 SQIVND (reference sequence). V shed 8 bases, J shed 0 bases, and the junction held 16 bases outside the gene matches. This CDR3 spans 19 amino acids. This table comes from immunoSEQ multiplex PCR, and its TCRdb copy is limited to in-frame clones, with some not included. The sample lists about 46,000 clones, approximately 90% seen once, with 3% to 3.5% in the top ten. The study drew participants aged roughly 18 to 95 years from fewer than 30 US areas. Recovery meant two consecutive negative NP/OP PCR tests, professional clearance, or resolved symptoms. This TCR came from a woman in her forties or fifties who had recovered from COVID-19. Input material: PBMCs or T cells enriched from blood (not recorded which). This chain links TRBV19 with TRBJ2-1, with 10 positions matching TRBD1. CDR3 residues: CASSLGGQGFVISYNEQFF. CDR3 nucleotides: TGTGCCAGTTCATTAGGGGGACAGGGGTTCGTGATCTCCTACAATGAGCAGTTCTTC.